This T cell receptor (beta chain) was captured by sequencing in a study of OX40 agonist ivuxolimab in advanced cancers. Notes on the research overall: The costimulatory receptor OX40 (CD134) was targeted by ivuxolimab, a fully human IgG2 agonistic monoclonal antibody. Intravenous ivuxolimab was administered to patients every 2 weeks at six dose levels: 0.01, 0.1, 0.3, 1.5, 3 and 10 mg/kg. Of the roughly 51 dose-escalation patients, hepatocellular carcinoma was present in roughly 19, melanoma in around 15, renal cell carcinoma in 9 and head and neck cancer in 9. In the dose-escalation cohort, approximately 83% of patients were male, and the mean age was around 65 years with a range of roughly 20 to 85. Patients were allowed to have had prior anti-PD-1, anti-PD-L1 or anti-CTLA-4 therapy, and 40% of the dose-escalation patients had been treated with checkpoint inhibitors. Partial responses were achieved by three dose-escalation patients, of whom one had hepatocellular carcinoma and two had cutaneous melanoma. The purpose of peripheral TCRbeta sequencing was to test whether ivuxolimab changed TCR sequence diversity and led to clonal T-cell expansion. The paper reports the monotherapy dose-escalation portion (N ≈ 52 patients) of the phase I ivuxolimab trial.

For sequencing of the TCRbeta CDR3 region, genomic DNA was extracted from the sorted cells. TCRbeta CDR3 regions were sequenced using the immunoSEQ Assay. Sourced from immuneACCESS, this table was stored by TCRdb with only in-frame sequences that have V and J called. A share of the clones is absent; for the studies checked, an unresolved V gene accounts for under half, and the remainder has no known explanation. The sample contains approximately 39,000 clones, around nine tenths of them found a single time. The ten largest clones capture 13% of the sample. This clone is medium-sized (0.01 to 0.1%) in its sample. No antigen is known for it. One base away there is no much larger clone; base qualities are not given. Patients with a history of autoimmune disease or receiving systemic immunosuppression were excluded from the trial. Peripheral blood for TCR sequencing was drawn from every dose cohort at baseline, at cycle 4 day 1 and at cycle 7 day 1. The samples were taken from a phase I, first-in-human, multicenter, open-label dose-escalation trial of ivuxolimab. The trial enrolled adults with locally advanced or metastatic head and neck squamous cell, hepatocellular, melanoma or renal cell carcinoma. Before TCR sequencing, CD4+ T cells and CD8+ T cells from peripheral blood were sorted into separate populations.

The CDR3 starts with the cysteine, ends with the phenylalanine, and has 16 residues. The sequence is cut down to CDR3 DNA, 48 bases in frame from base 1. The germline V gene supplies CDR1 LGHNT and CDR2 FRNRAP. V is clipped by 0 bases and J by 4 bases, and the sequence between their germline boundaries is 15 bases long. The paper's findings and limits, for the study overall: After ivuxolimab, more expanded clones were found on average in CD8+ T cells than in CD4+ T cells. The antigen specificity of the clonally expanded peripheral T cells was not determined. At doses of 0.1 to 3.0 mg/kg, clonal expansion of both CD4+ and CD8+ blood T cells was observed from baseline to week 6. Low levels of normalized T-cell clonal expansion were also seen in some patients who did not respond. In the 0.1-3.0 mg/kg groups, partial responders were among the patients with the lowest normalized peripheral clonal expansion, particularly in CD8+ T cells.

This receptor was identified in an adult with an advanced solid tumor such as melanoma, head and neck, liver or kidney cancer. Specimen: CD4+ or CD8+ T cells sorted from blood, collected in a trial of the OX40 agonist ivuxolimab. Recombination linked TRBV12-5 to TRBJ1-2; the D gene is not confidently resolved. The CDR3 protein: CASGLVDRVPSYGYTF. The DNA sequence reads TGTGCTAGTGGTTTGGTCGACCGAGTCCCTAGCTATGGCTACACCTTC.